This T cell receptor (beta chain) was sequenced in a study of blood T cell repertoires in COVID-19. Repertoires were generated with immunoSEQ multiplex PCR, while TCRdb's copy carries only in-frame clones and drops some. The sample lists about 170,000 clones; approximately 80% were seen once. Deletions cut 4 bases from V and 5 bases from J, with 22 bases between. Germline V gene sequence: CDR1 LGHNA, CDR2 YNFKEQ. The CDR3 length is 17 residues. The V and J genes are TRBV4-2 and TRBJ2-3, with D possibly being TRBD2 (6 bases). Sequencing was done on a sample of peripheral blood. The clonotype was recovered from a woman in her 70s with COVID-19, enrolled during active disease. CDR3 sequence (DNA): TGTGCCAGCAGCCCCGGGGACTCGCCAGAAACAGGAGATACGCAGTATTTT. This encodes CASSPGDSPETGDTQYF.